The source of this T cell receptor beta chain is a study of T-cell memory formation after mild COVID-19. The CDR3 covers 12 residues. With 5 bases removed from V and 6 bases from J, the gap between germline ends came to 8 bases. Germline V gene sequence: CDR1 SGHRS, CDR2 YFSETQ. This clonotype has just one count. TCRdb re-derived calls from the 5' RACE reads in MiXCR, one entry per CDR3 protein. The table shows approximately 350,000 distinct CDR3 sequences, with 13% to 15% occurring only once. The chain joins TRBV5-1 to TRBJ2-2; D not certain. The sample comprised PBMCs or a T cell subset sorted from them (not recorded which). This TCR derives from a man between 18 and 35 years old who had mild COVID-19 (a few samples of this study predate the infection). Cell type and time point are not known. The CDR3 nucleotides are TGCGCCAGCAGATTGAATGCCGGGGAGCTGTTTTTT. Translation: CASRLNAGELFF. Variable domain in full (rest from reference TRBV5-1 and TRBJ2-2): KAGVTQTPRYLIKTRGQQVTLSCSPISGHRSVSWYQQTPGQGLQFLFEYFSETQRNKGNFPGRFSGRQFSNSRSEMNVSTLELGDSALYLCASRLNAGELFFGEGSRLTVL.